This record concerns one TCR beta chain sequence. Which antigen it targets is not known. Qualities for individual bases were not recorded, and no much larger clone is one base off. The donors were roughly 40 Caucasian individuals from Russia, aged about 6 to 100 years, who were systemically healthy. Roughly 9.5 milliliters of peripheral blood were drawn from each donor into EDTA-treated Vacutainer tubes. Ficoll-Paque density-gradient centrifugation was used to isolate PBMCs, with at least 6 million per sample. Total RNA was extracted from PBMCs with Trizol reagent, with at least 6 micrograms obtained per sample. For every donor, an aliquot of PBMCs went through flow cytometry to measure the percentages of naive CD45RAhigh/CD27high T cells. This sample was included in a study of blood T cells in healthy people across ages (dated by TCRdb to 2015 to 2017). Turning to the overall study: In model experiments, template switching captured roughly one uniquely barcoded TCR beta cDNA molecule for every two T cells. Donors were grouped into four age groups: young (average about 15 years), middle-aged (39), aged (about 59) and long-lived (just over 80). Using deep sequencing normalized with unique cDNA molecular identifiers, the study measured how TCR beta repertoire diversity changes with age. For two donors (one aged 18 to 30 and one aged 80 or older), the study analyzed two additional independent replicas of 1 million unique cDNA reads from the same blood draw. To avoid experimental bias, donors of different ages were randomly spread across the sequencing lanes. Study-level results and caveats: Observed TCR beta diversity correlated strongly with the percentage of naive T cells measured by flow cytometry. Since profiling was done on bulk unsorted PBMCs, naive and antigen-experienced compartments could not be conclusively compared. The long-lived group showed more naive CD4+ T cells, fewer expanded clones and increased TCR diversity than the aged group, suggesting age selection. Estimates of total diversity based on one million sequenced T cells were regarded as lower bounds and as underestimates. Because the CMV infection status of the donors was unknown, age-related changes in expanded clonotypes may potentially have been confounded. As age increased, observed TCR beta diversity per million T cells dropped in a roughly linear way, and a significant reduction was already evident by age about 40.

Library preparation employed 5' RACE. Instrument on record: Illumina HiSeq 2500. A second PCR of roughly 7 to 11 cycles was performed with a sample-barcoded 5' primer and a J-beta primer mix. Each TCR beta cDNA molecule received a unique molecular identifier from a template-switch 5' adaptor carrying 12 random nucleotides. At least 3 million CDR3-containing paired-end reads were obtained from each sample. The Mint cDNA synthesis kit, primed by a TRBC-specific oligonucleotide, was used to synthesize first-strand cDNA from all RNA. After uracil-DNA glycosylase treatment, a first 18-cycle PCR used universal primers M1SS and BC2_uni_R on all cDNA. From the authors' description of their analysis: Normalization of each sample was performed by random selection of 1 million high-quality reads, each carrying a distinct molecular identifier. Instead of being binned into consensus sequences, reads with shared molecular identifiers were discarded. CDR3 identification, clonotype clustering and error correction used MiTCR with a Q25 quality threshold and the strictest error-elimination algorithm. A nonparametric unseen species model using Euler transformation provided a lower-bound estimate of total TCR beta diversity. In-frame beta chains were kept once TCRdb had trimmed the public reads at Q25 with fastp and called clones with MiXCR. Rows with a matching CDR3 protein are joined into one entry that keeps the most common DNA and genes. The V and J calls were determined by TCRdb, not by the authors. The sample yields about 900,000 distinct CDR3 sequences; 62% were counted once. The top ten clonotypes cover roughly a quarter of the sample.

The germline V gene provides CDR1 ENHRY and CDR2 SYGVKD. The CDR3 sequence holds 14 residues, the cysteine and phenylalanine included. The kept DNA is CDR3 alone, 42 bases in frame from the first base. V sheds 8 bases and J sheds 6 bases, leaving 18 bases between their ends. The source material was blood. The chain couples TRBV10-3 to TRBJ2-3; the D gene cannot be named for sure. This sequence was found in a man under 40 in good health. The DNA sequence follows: TGTGCCATCCGTGCAAGAGGCGAGGTGGATACGCAGTATTTT. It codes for CAIRARGEVDTQYF.